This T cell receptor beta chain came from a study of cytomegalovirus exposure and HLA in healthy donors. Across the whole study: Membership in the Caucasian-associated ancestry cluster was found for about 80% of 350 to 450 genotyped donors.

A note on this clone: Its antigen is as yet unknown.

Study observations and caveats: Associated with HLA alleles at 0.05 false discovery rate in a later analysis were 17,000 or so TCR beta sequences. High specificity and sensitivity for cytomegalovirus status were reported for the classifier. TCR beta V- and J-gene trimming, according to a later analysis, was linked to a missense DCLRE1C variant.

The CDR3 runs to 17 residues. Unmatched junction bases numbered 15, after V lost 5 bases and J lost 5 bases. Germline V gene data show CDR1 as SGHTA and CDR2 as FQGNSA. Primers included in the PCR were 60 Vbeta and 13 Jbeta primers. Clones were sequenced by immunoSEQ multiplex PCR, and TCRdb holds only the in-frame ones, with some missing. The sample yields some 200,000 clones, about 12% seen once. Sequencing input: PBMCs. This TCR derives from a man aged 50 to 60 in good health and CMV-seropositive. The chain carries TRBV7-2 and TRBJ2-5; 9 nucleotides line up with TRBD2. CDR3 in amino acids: CASSGGVVGTSWETQYF. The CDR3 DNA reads TGTGCCAGCAGCGGGGGGGTGGTGGGGACTAGCTGGGAGACCCAGTACTTC.